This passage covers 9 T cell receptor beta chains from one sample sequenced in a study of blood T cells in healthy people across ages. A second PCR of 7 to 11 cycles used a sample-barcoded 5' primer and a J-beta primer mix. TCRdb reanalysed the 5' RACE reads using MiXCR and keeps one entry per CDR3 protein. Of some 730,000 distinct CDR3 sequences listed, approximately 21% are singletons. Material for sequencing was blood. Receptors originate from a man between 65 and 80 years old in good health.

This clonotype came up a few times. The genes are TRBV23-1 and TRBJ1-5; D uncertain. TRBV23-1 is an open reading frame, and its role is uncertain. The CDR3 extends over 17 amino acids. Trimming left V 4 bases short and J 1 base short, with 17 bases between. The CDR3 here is CASSRSKECGSNQPQHF. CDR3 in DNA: TGCGCCAGCAGTCGATCGAAGGAGTGCGGAAGCAATCAGCCCCAGCATTTT.

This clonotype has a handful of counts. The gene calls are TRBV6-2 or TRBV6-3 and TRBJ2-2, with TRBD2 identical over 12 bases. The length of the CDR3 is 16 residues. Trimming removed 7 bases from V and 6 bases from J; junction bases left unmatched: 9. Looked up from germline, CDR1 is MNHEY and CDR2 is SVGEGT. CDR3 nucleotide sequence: TGTGCCAGCAACCCGCCTAGCGGGGGGGTTGCCGGGGAGCTGTTTTTT. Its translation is CASNPPSGGVAGELFF.

The CDR3 coding sequence is TGTGCCAGCAGCCACCAAGCGGTCTACAATGAGCAGTTCTTC. This encodes CASSHQAVYNEQFF. The V and J genes are TRBV12-3 or TRBV12-4 and TRBJ2-1; a weak D match, TRBD2 (5 bases). This CDR3 region has 14 residues. Trimming took off 6 bases at V and 3 bases at J, with 12 bases between the two ends.

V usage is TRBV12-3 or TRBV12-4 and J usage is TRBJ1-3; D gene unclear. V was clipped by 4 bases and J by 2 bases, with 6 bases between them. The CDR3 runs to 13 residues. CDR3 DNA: TGTGCCAGCAGTTCCTCCACTGGAAACACCATATATTTT. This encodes CASSSSTGNTIYF.

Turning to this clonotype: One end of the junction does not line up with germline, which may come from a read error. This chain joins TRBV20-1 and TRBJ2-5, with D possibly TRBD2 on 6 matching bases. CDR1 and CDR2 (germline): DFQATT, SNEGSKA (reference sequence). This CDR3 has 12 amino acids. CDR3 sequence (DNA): TGCGGTGCTAGGACTATCCAAGAGACCCAGTACTTC. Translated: CGARTIQETQYF.

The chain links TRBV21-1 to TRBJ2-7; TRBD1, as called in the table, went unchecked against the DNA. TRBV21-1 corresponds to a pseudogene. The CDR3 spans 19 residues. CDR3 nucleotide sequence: TGTGCCAGCAGCAACCAGATTTTGGTGCGCCAGCGCAGCTCCTACGAGCAGTACGTC. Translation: CASSNQILVRQRSSYEQYV.

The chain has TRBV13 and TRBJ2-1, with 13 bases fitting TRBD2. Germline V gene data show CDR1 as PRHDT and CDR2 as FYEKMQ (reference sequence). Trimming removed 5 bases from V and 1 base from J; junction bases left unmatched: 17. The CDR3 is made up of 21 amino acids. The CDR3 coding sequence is TGTGCCAGCAGCCAACTCCCCGTTCGGACTAGCGGGAGAGAATCCTACAATGAGCAGTTCTTC. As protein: CASSQLPVRTSGRESYNEQFF.

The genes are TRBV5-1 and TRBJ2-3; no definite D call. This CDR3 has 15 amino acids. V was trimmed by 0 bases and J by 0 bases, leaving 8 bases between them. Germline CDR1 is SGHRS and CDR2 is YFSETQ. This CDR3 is CASSLEPGSTDTQYF. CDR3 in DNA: TGCGCCAGCAGCTTGGAACCCGGTAGCACAGATACGCAGTATTTT.

The CDR3 coding sequence is TGTGCCAGCAGCCAGGGGGAGGTCTATGGCTACACCTTC. Encoded protein: CASSQGEVYGYTF. The chain joins TRBV12-3 or TRBV12-4 to TRBJ1-2; 7 bases are shared with TRBD1. The CDR3 spans 13 residues. V shed 6 bases, J shed 4 bases, and the junction held 5 bases outside the gene matches.